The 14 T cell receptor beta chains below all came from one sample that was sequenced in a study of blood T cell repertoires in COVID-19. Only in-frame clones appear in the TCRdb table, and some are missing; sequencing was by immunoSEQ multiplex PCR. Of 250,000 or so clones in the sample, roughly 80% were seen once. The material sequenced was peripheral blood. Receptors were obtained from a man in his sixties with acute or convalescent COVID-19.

Written as DNA, the CDR3 is TGTGCCAGCAGTGGTGGGACTGCCGCGGGACAAGAGACCCAGTACTTC. Its translation is CASSGGTAAGQETQYF. The genes are TRBV2 and TRBJ2-5, with D tentatively TRBD2 (6 bases). The CDR3 sequence is 16 residues long. Trimming removed 4 bases at V and 2 bases at J, with 17 bases between. CDR1 and CDR2 (germline): SNHLY, FYNNEI.

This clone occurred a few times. This chain's CDR3 is CAIIRGGDTGELFF. CDR3 DNA: TGTGCCATCATACGCGGGGGCGACACCGGGGAGCTGTTTTTT. The gene calls are TRBV10-3 and TRBJ2-2, with a weak D call TRBD2 (7 bases). V was cut by 7 bases and J by 3 bases, with 12 bases left in between. CDR3 length: 14 amino acids. Germline CDR1 is ENHRY and CDR2 is SYGVKD.

CDR3 residues: CASSERSGSYNEQFF. CDR3 nucleotides: TGTGCCAGCAGTGAAAGAAGCGGGAGTTACAATGAGCAGTTCTTC. The V call is TRBV6-1, the J call TRBJ2-1; TRBD2 aligns across 8 bases. Germline CDR1 reads MNHNS; CDR2 reads SASEGT. J was trimmed by 4 bases and V by 2 bases; bases with no gene match: 4. The CDR3 runs to 15 residues.

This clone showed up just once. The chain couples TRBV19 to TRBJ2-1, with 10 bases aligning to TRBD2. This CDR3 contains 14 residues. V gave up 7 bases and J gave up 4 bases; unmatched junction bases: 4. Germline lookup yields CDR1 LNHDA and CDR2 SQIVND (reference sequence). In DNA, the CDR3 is TGTGCCAGTATCCCGACTAGCGGGTACAATGAGCAGTTCTTC. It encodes CASIPTSGYNEQFF.

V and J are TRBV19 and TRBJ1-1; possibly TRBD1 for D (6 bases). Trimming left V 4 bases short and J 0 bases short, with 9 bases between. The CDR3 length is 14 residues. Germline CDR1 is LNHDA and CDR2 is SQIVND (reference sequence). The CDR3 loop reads CASSKGQMNTEAFF. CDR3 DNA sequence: TGTGCCAGTAGTAAGGGACAAATGAACACTGAAGCTTTCTTT.

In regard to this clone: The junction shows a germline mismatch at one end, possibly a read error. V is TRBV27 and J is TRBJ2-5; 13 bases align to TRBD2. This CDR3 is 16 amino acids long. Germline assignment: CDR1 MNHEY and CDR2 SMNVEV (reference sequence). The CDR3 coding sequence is TGTGCCGGCAGTTCCCGACTAGCGGGGGGTAAAGAGACCCAGTACTTC. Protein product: CAGSSRLAGGKETQYF.

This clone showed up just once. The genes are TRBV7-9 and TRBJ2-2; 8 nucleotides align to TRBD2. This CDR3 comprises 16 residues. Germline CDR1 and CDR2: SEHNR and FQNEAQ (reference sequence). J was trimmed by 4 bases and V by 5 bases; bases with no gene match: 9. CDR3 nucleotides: TGTGCCAGCAGCCCCCCGGGGACTAGTAGCACCGGGGAGCTGTTTTTT. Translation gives CASSPPGTSSTGELFF.

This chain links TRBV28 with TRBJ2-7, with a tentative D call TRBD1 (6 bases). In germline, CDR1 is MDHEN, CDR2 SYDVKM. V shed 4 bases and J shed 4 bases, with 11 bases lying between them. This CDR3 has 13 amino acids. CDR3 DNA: TGTGCCAGCAGTTCCGGGACACAATACGAGCAGTACTTC. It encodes CASSSGTQYEQYF.

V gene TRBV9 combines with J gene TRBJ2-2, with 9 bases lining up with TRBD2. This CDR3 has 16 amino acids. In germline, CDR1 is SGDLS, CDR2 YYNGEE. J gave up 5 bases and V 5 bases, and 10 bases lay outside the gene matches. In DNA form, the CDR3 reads TGTGCCAGCAGGTCCGAACCTAGCGGGACGACCGGGGAGCTGTTTTTT. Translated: CASRSEPSGTTGELFF.

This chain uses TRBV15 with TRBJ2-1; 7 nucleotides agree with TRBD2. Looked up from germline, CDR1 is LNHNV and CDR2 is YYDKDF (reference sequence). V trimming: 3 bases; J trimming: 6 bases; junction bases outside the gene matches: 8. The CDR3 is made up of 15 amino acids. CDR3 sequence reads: CATSRPSAGLNEQFF. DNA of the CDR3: TGTGCCACCAGCAGGCCATCAGCGGGGCTCAATGAGCAGTTCTTC.

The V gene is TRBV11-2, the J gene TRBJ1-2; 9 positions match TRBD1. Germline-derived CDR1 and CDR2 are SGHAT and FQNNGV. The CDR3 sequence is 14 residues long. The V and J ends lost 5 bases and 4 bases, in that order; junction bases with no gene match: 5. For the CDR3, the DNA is TGTGCCAGCAGCCAGGGACAGGGACGCTATGGCTACACCTTC. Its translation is CASSQGQGRYGYTF.

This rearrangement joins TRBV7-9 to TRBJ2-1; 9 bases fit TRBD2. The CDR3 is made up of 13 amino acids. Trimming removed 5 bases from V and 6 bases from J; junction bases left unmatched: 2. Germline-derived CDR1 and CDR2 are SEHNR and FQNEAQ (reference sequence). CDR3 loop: CASSPTSGNEQFF. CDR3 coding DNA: TGTGCCAGCAGCCCGACTAGCGGCAATGAGCAGTTCTTC.

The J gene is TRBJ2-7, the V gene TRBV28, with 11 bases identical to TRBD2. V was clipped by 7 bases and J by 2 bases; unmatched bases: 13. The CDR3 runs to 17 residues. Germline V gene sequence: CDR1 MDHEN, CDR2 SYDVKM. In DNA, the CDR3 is TGTGCCAGCATCCCTACCGAGGGACTAGCGGAGCCCTACGAGCAGTACTTC. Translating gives CASIPTEGLAEPYEQYF.

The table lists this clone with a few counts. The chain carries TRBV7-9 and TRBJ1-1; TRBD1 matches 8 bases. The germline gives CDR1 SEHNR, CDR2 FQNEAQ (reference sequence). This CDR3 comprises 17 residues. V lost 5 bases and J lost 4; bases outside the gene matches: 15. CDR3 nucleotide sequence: TGTGCCAGCAGCCCCACAGGGGGAGGGCCGGCCGGCACTGAAGCTTTCTTT. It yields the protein CASSPTGGGPAGTEAFF.